The 3 T cell receptor beta chains in this list originate from one sample, sequenced in a study of blood T cell repertoires in COVID-19. TCRdb's table, derived via immunoSEQ multiplex PCR, lists solely in-frame clones and lacks some. Here the sample spans approximately 140,000 clones, about four fifths being singletons. Material: peripheral blood. These TCRs come from a man in his fifties or sixties with acute or convalescent COVID-19.

The gene calls are TRBV5-6 and TRBJ2-7; 10 bases align to TRBD2. The germline gives CDR1 SGHDT, CDR2 YYEEEE. The J segment lost 3 bases and the V segment lost 4 bases, leaving 7 bases of the junction unmatched. The CDR3 spans 15 residues. CDR3 DNA: TGTGCCAGCAGCGAGGGACTAGCGAATGACTACGAGCAGTACTTC. This gives the protein CASSEGLANDYEQYF.

This clone was counted a single time. The chain recombines TRBV5-6 with TRBJ2-7; D may be TRBD2 (6 bases). The CDR3 runs 15 residues. Germline CDR1 reads SGHDT; CDR2 reads YYEEEE. V was cut by 4 bases and J by 6 bases, with 20 bases left in between. CDR3 DNA: TGTGCCAGCAGCCCCGGCCGGGGGATTCAGGGCGAGCAGTACTTC. This gives the protein CASSPGRGIQGEQYF.

The V and J genes are TRBV5-1 and TRBJ1-2; D is perhaps TRBD1 (6 bases). The CDR3 is 13 residues long. Trimming took off 3 bases at V and 7 bases at J, with 13 bases between the two ends. Germline values: CDR1 SGHRS, CDR2 YFSETQ. The CDR3 loop reads CASSSEQGRGYTF. CDR3 nucleotides: TGCGCCAGCAGCTCCGAACAGGGCCGTGGCTACACCTTC.